The sequence of this TCR beta chain was determined in a study of glioma-infiltrating T cells after dendritic cell vaccination. Input was about 2 ug genomic DNA, or all available if less. TCRdb keeps only in-frame clones here, not all; method: immunoSEQ multiplex PCR. The table lists 91,000 or so clones, roughly 80% of them singletons. The CDR3 extends over 15 amino acids. Looked up from germline, CDR1 is SNHLY and CDR2 is FYNNEI. J gave up 3 bases and V 7 bases, and 8 bases lay outside the gene matches. This clone has just a few counts. Time point meaning: after dendritic cell vaccination, including at tumor progression/relapse.

The specimen was blood, collected after dendritic cell vaccination. The chain recombines TRBV2 with TRBJ2-5, with 10 bases identical to TRBD2. The TCR originated in a human donor with glioblastoma. CDR3 coding DNA: TGTGCCAGCACGTGGGATCTAGCGGGGGAAGAGACCCAGTACTTC. Amino acids: CASTWDLAGEETQYF. The entire variable domain, with the rest obtained from reference TRBV2 and TRBJ2-5, is as follows: EPEVTQTPSHQVTQMGQEVILRCVPISNHLYFYWYRQILGQKVEFLVSFYNNEISEKSEIFDDQFSVERPDGSNFTLKIRSTKLEDSAMYFCASTWDLAGEETQYFGPGTRLLVL.